The rows below give T cell receptor beta chains drawn from one sample of a study of T-cell reconstitution after alpha-beta-depleted transplantation in children. A single record per CDR3 protein comes from TCRdb applying MiXCR to the PCR reads. The data show almost 250,000 distinct CDR3 sequences, roughly 24% seen once. The sequenced sample was PBMCs, obtained before TCRalphabeta/CD19-depleted stem cell transplant. The receptor set was obtained from a girl aged 2 to 9 with Fanconi anemia, due to receive a stem cell transplant. Both conserved end residues are part of each CDR3. D genes are given only for firm matches. Only part of the rows carry a size: once, few, many, or a class if the clone is expanded.

D gene	clone size	J gene	V gene	CDR3 protein	CDR3 DNA
NA	many	TRBJ2-3	TRBV27	CASSEWGNTDTQYF	TGTGCCAGCAGCGAATGGGGGAACACAGATACGCAGTATTTT
TRBD1	few	TRBJ1-1	TRBV28	CASSSPGTGGKNTEAFF	TGTGCCAGCAGTTCACCCGGGACAGGGGGCAAGAACACTGAAGCTTTCTTT
NA	many	TRBJ1-4	TRBV29-1	CGGVSYEKLFF	TGCGGGGGGGTCTCTTATGAAAAACTGTTTTTT
NA	NA	TRBJ2-7	TRBV5-1	CASSFSFGPSYEQYF	TGCGCCAGCAGCTTTTCCTTTGGGCCTAGCTACGAGCAGTACTTC
TRBD2	many	TRBJ2-3	TRBV20-1	CSARSGVADTQYF	TGCAGTGCTAGAAGCGGGGTGGCAGATACGCAGTATTTT
TRBD2	many	TRBJ2-5	TRBV29-1	CSVGRTSGRAGETQYF	TGCAGCGTTGGACGGACTAGCGGGAGGGCCGGAGAGACCCAGTACTTC
TRBD1	NA	TRBJ2-1	TRBV7-6	CASSLALTGSDYNEQFF	TGTGCCAGCAGCTTAGCATTGACAGGGTCTGACTACAATGAGCAGTTCTTC
TRBD1	few	TRBJ1-1	TRBV4-2	CASSQESRPGTVTFTSNTEAFF	TGTGCCAGCAGCCAAGAATCTCGACCCGGGACAGTTACCTTTACATCCAACACTGAAGCTTTCTTT
TRBD2	many	TRBJ2-7	TRBV27	CATSGGHEQYF	TGTGCCACCAGCGGGGGTCACGAGCAGTACTTC
NA	NA	TRBJ2-7	TRBV29-1	CSVEAGTVSYEQYF	TGCAGCGTTGAAGCTGGGACCGTCTCCTACGAGCAGTACTTC
NA	few	TRBJ2-3	TRBV7-8	CASSFKGFASSTDTQYF	TGTGCCAGCAGCTTCAAGGGGTTTGCATCTAGCACAGATACGCAGTATTTT
NA	many	TRBJ2-3	TRBV10-3	CAISESPTLVDTQYF	TGTGCCATCAGTGAGTCTCCGACGCTCGTGGATACGCAGTATTTT
NA	many	TRBJ2-1	TRBV12-3/TRBV12-4	CASSFVHEQFF	TGTGCCAGCAGTTTCGTACATGAGCAGTTCTTC
TRBD2	NA	TRBJ2-5	TRBV10-2	CASSGTSGRNALRETQYF	TGCGCCAGCAGTGGGACTAGCGGGAGGAACGCCTTGCGGGAGACCCAGTACTTC
TRBD1	NA	TRBJ2-1	TRBV20-1	CSASPTGLHNEQFF	TGCAGTGCTAGCCCGACAGGGCTCCACAATGAGCAGTTCTTC
NA	NA	TRBJ2-1	TRBV6-1	CASSERRSYNEQFF	TGTGCCAGCAGTGAGAGAAGGTCCTACAATGAGCAGTTCTTC
NA	many	TRBJ2-3	TRBV9	CASSVGGTDTQYF	TGTGCCAGCAGCGTAGGGGGCACAGATACGCAGTATTTT
TRBD1	many	TRBJ2-2	TRBV29-1	CSVTPGQGTGELFF	TGCAGCGTTACCCCGGGACAGGGGACCGGGGAGCTGTTTTTT
TRBD2	few	TRBJ2-3	TRBV29-1	CSVKTSGYADTQYF	TGCAGCGTTAAGACTAGCGGGTATGCAGATACGCAGTATTTT
TRBD2	many	TRBJ2-7	TRBV14	CASSSLAFYEQYF	TGTGCCAGCAGCTCACTAGCGTTCTACGAGCAGTACTTC
TRBD2	NA	TRBJ2-7	TRBV5-1	CASSLLAGGAYEQYF	TGCGCCAGCAGCTTACTAGCGGGAGGCGCCTACGAGCAGTACTTC
TRBD2	many	TRBJ2-1	TRBV9	CASSGLAGVNEQFF	TGTGCCAGCAGCGGACTAGCGGGAGTCAATGAGCAGTTCTTC
NA	NA	TRBJ2-7	TRBV20-1	CSAKTSSVYEQYF	TGCAGTGCTAAGACTAGTTCCGTCTACGAGCAGTACTTC
NA	NA	TRBJ1-6	TRBV2	CASSEVEPLHF	TGTGCCAGCAGTGAGGTAGAACCCCTCCACTTT
NA	many	TRBJ2-3	TRBV6-5	CASSYGFRTDTQYF	TGTGCCAGCAGTTACGGGTTTCGTACAGATACGCAGTATTTT
TRBD2	NA	TRBJ2-3	TRBV5-1	CASSRGLGADTQYF	TGCGCCAGCAGCCGTGGACTAGGGGCAGATACGCAGTATTTT
TRBD2	NA	TRBJ2-1	TRBV27	CASSWGLADEQFF	TGTGCCAGCAGTTGGGGACTAGCTGATGAGCAGTTCTTC
TRBD2	many	TRBJ2-3	TRBV6-2/TRBV6-3	CASSYSKAGEGTDTQYF	TGTGCCAGCAGTTACTCGAAAGCGGGGGAAGGAACAGATACGCAGTATTTT
NA	NA	TRBJ2-5	TRBV11-2	CASSQTGSETQYF	TGTGCCAGCAGCCAGACGGGGAGCGAGACCCAGTACTTC
TRBD1	many	TRBJ2-7	TRBV9	CASSVDRGAYEQYF	TGTGCCAGCAGCGTAGACAGGGGTGCCTACGAGCAGTACTTC
NA	NA	TRBJ2-3	TRBV29-1	CSVEGSSSTDTQYF	TGCAGCGTTGAAGGCAGTTCTAGCACAGATACGCAGTATTTT
TRBD1	many	TRBJ1-1	TRBV7-2	CASSLGGQAEAFF	TGTGCCAGCAGCTTAGGGGGACAGGCCGAAGCTTTCTTT
NA	many	TRBJ1-5	TRBV20-1	CSARGPGWEPQHF	TGCAGTGCTAGAGGGCCAGGGTGGGAGCCCCAGCATTTT
TRBD1	many	TRBJ2-1	TRBV29-1	CSVDPRGHTYNEQFF	TGCAGCGTTGACCCTAGGGGGCACACGTACAATGAGCAGTTCTTC
NA	many	TRBJ2-2	TRBV20-1	CSARPLALTGELFF	TGCAGTGCTAGACCCCTAGCTCTCACCGGGGAGCTGTTTTTT
TRBD1	many	TRBJ2-7	TRBV20-1	CSAKGTGEHTRHYEQYF	TGCAGTGCAAAAGGGACAGGGGAACACACGCGTCACTACGAGCAGTACTTC
TRBD2	NA	TRBJ2-2	TRBV20-1	CSARPTSGGSNGELFF	TGCAGTGCTAGACCGACTAGCGGGGGCAGTAACGGGGAGCTGTTTTTT
TRBD1	many	TRBJ1-1	TRBV5-1	CASSLRTGATEAFF	TGCGCCAGCAGCTTGAGGACAGGGGCCACTGAAGCTTTCTTT
NA	many	TRBJ2-5	TRBV12-3/TRBV12-4	CASSFGESRETQYF	TGTGCCAGCAGTTTTGGCGAGTCTCGGGAGACCCAGTACTTC
NA	many	TRBJ2-4	TRBV20-1	CSAPRGGAKNIQYF	TGCAGTGCCCCGAGGGGGGGAGCCAAAAACATTCAGTACTTC
NA	NA	TRBJ2-3	TRBV20-1	CSARPFTDTQYF	TGCAGTGCTCGGCCGTTCACAGATACGCAGTATTTT
NA	NA	TRBJ2-2	TRBV20-1	CCARKSPGQRNTGELFF	TGCTGTGCTAGAAAGTCTCCGGGACAACGGAACACCGGGGAGCTGTTTTTT
NA	many	TRBJ2-7	TRBV12-3/TRBV12-4	CASSLAPGWSYEQYF	TGTGCCAGCAGTTTAGCTCCAGGGTGGTCCTACGAGCAGTACTTC
NA	NA	TRBJ2-7	TRBV7-3	CASSKFQTHEQYF	TGTGCCAGCAGCAAGTTCCAGACCCACGAGCAGTACTTC
NA	once	TRBJ2-5	TRBV29-1	CSVEGVLGDGETQYF	TGCAGCGTTGAAGGGGTATTGGGGGATGGAGAGACCCAGTACTTC
NA	few	TRBJ2-1	TRBV2	CASRNRVQARFF	TGTGCCAGCAGAAACAGGGTTCAGGCAAGGTTCTTC
TRBD2	many	TRBJ2-1	TRBV6-4	CASSDRSSGYNEQFF	TGTGCCAGCAGTGACAGGTCTAGCGGGTACAATGAGCAGTTCTTC